This T cell receptor (beta chain) was observed in a study of blood T cells in healthy people across ages. Trimming cost V 4 bases and J 12 bases, with 16 bases left between them. Germline lookup yields CDR1 ENHRY and CDR2 SYGVKD. The CDR3 extends over 13 amino acids. This clonotype appeared a few times. The use of a sample-barcoded 5' primer and a J-beta primer mix characterized a second PCR of about 7 to 12 cycles. TCRdb reanalysed the 5' RACE reads using MiXCR and keeps one entry per CDR3 protein. In the table there are more than 650,000 distinct CDR3 sequences, around a quarter of which are singletons. These data were also reused for a study on T cells of mothers and their children. This second study says: The overlap seen between related mothers and children slightly exceeded that of unrelated pairs, though not significantly.

The clonotype was recovered from a boy aged 5-17 years in good health. The V call is TRBV10-3, the J call TRBJ1-3; D is undetermined. Sequencing input: blood. CDR3 coding DNA: TGTGCCATCAGTGTGGAACTGATCTGGGGCATATATTTT. The encoded protein is CAISVELIWGIYF.